This T cell receptor beta chain stems from a study of shared clonotypes between healthy human individuals. Study-level results: For sorted subsets, rarefaction showed incomplete sequencing despite large depth.

Regarding this clone: Its specificity is not known.

Authors' analysis steps: ImmunoSEQ output lacked quality scores and full-length reads, limiting matched filtering. Using immunoSEQ multiplex PCR, the repertoire was profiled, and TCRdb retains in-frame clones only, with some absent. V and J calls plus clone size are reproduced from that table; the DNA served to infer D and trimming. The data show about 610,000 clones, 96% seen once. With V trimmed by 6 bases and J by 7 bases, 14 bases remained unmatched. Germline V CDR1 and CDR2: MDHEN, SYDVKM. This CDR3 is 16 amino acids long. The naive CD8 population came from CD45RO-negative cells selected for CCR7, without terminally differentiated effector memory CD45RA+ cells.

The sequenced material came from naive CD8+ T cells sorted from blood. The sequence came from a woman aged 25 to 39 in good health. J is TRBJ2-1 and V is TRBV28; TRBD2 matches at 8 bases. This CDR3 reads CASSRGWREAGNEQFF. The CDR3 region has the DNA TGTGCCAGCAGCAGAGGGTGGCGGGAGGCCGGAAATGAGCAGTTCTTC.